This TCR beta chain was sequenced during a study of cytomegalovirus exposure and HLA in healthy donors (dated by TCRdb to the late 2010s). Background on the whole study: In an earlier analysis of under 600 of the donors, under 300 Gb of sequence data and 117 million unique TCR beta sequences from 150 million to 200 million T cells were reported. Donor age, sex, ethnicity and CMV serostatus were compiled together with the repertoire data. Rather than using new phenotypic data, the later analysis identified candidate immune exposures from TCR beta sequences and from how often those sequences occurred across donors. To study patterns of TCR occurrence, a later analysis re-analyzed previously published TCR beta repertoires from 666 donors and added high-resolution HLA genotyping. HLA typing included class I and class II loci at four-digit resolution. Roughly 5 DR-DQ haplotypes were handled as single units for association and clustering, since linkage in the cohort was strong. Besides the first cohort of some 670 subjects, a separate validation cohort made up of some 110 different subjects was used. The study used immunosequencing to profile the T cell repertoires of about 670 subjects and linked those repertoires to cytomegalovirus serostatus. The number of donors typed differed by locus, with 629-630 for A, B, C, DRB1 and DQB1, around 560 for DQA1, nearly 610 for DPA1, and 450 to 480 for DPB1. The study was designed to test whether signatures of past pathogen exposure could be identified by cataloging public T cell receptors. An early release covering 550 to 700 HLA-typed donors comprised around 300 gigabases of sequencing data and tens of millions of unique TCR sequences. Of the roughly 430 genotyped donors, about 84% fell in the genetic ancestry cluster associated with self-reported Caucasian donors. Every discovery cohort repertoire had been produced on one sequencing platform. To predict cytomegalovirus infection status, the study combined high-throughput TCR immunosequencing, statistical association of individual TCRs with disease status, and machine learning. Among several hundred genotyped donors of the cohort, an average of roughly 230,000 unique TCR beta nucleotide sequences was sequenced per donor, of which 15% to 20% were non-productive. Genome-wide SNP genotypes for about 60% of the roughly 700 donors were used in a later genetic analysis, which treated that subset as a discovery cohort. In an earlier analysis of 500 to 650 of the donors, high-throughput TCR beta sequencing was used to judge whether each TCR beta V gene segment behaved as functional or pseudogenic. General study outcomes and caveats: When HLA alleles, especially DR and DQ, strongly co-occurred, TCR associations were difficult to assign to individual alleles. In an earlier analysis of roughly 500 of the donors, most TCR beta V segments appeared in productive rearrangements about 87% or about 30% of the time, broadly matching IMGT annotations. Presence/absence analyses assumed roughly uniform sequencing depth across donors, an assumption that may not hold. According to a later genetic analysis, donors in an Asian-associated ancestry cluster had fewer N-insertions in productive TCRs than the approximately 650-donor mean. Only TCR beta chains were sequenced in this cohort, and the absence of alpha or paired-chain data limited detectable features. The sequencing pipeline was judged likely to have produced a cluster of highly shared sequence variants as a technical artifact. Correlated functional status among segregating V segments might be attributable to linkage disequilibrium, but an unknown experimental factor could not be ruled out. A later genetic analysis associated a missense DCLRE1C variant with V-gene and J-gene trimming of TCR beta chains, and an independent cohort replicated the association. According to a later analysis, most CMV-associated TCR beta chains appeared to be HLA-restricted, and the HLA associations seemed to be driven largely by CMV exposure. The classifier was reported to diagnose cytomegalovirus status with high specificity and sensitivity in both the original cohort and the validation cohort. It was suggested by the authors that the approach could potentially be generalized to other disease states and immunological phenotypes. Across donors, most TCR sequences were observed very rarely, whereas some public TCRs were present in many individuals. A few of the identified cytomegalovirus-associated TCR beta chains were confirmed in vitro to be specific for cytomegalovirus antigens. A further reported finding was that TCR beta sequences accurately predicted the HLA-A and HLA-B alleles for most subjects in the first cohort. A later analysis associated 16,951 TCR beta sequences with specific HLA alleles at a false discovery rate of 0.05. The earlier analysis of approximately 540 of the donors excluded 15 to 20 rarely observed V segments, including chromosome 9 orphons, because counts were too low. In the study, around 150 TCR beta chains were listed as associated with cytomegalovirus. Because HLA typing was missing for some donors at each locus, association tests included only the typed subset. For the cohort, immune exposure information was limited to CMV serostatus. In a later analysis, the rate of TCR association differed among HLA loci, with DRB1 alleles having the most associated TCRs and HLA-C alleles having the fewest. Some IMGT-functional V segments, including TRBV6-2 and TRBV6-3, could not be distinguished by the 87-base-pair reads and were therefore excluded. According to a later analysis, parvovirus B19, influenza, CMV and Epstein-Barr virus appeared linked to several top co-occurrence clusters. Compared with equally common non-associated chains, HLA-associated TCR beta chains in a later analysis were more clonally expanded and had lower generation probabilities.

Notes on this clone: The clone's antigen remains unknown. The record has no base qualities; no much larger clone is one base away.

Deletion took 0 bases off V and 3 bases off J, with a span of 12 bases between the germline ends. The germline V gene provides CDR1 SGHRS and CDR2 YFSETQ. Measured from the cysteine to the phenylalanine, the CDR3 is 15 residues long. CDR3 DNA is the only sequence kept; it has 45 bases, read in frame from the first base. The cohort comprised around 700 healthy bone marrow donors. Cohort members were all nominally healthy when sampled, although unrecorded immune exposures were likely present. The donor tested CMV seronegative and was one of the 352 seronegative cohort members. A peripheral blood sample was collected from each donor, and TCR beta sequencing was performed on peripheral blood mononuclear cells. The Qiagen DNeasy Blood Extraction Kit was used to extract genomic DNA from the blood cell samples. Libraries were constructed by the immunoSEQ multiplex PCR assay. The multiplex PCR relied on a mix of 60 forward primers for TCR Vbeta segments and 13 reverse primers for TCR Jbeta segments. A multiplex PCR assay on genomic DNA amplified the CDR3 region of rearranged TCR beta genes. Amplified TCR beta libraries were sequenced as 87-base-pair reads on the Illumina HiSeq System. The paper's data handling went like this. A later analysis tallied tens of millions of unique TCR beta chains across the 640 or so repertoires, and some 10 million of those chains were shared by two or more donors. A nearest-neighbor algorithm error-corrected the raw reads and collapsed the reads into unique sequences, merging closely related sequences to remove PCR and sequencing errors. CDR3 sequences were aligned to IMGT reference sequences to assign V, D and J gene segments. Each retained sequence needed at least a six-nucleotide match to both a V gene segment and a J gene segment. A rearrangement was called productive if the CDR3 had no stop codons and remained in frame with V and J, and every other rearrangement was called non-productive. Following IMGT convention, CDR3 was defined as the stretch from the second conserved V-encoded cysteine to the conserved J-encoded phenylalanine. The earlier analysis of about 620 of the donors excluded sequences that lacked an unambiguous match to a single V gene segment. An earlier analysis of approximately 590 of the donors called V segments functional above 56.7% productive rearrangements and segregating when the between-donor standard deviation exceeded 5%. A statistical classification framework was developed to diagnose cytomegalovirus status using the catalog of TCR beta chain sequences. In a later analysis, TCR nucleotide sequences were compared against IMGT/GENE-DB human TR gene sequences so that V and J genes could be assigned. Using the TCRdist pipeline, a later analysis assigned CDR3 sequences along with most-parsimonious VDJ recombination scenarios. In a later analysis, each TCR beta chain was defined by its CDR3 amino acid sequence together with its V-gene family, and reads lacking a unique V-gene family were excluded. A later analysis removed 450 to 600 highly shared, low-generation-probability nucleotide sequences to deal with suspected cross-contamination and a sequencing artifact. In a later analysis, a clonal expansion index for each public chain was calculated from normalized within-repertoire ranks of inferred template counts. Generation probabilities in a later analysis came from a VDJ recombination model fitted to out-of-frame rearrangements, and those results were checked against IGoR. In a later analysis, TCR-TCR, TCR-HLA and TCR-CMV co-occurrence was scored with hypergeometric tests, and a repertoire-size bias correction was applied to TCR pairs. A later analysis estimated false discovery rates by permuting HLA or CMV assignments 20 times. In a later analysis, co-occurring TCRs were grouped using DBSCAN, and TCRdist sequence similarity was added for clustering within HLA-allele-positive subsets. Co-occurrence clustering excluded repertoires with fewer than 30,000 or more than 120,000 public chains, plus five with anomalous nucleotide sharing. In its TCRdb copy, this immuneACCESS table keeps in-frame sequences only and misses some clones. Where compared with another copy, unresolved V genes explain less than half of these, and the others have no known cause. The V and J calls and clone size were taken over from that table, and D and trimming were inferred from the DNA. In all, the sample holds approximately 160,000 clones, and 77% of those were seen once. 1.5% to 2% of the sample is in the top ten clones.

This clonotype was obtained from a woman younger than 45 in good health and CMV-seronegative. The specimen was PBMCs. The sequence is built from TRBV5-1 and TRBJ1-1; a tentative D call is TRBD1 (5 bases match). The CDR3 loop reads CASSLGHLGDTEAFF. The DNA sequence is TGCGCCAGCAGCTTGGGACACTTAGGGGACACTGAAGCTTTCTTT. With all but the CDR3 taken from the reference TRBV5-1 and TRBJ1-1 genes, the full variable domain is: KAGVTQTPRYLIKTRGQQVTLSCSPISGHRSVSWYQQTPGQGLQFLFEYFSETQRNKGNFPGRFSGRQFSNSRSEMNVSTLELGDSALYLCASSLGHLGDTEAFFGQGTRLTVV.